This note documents a single T cell receptor (beta chain) sequence. Its antigen is unknown. The data were taken from a study of OX40 agonist ivuxolimab in advanced cancers. Study at large: Hepatocellular carcinoma, melanoma, renal cell or head and neck cancer was diagnosed in the dose-escalation patients. Partial responses were observed in three patients, of whom one had hepatocellular carcinoma and two had cutaneous melanoma. The study, taken as a whole, reports: Among the least clonally expanded were partial responders at 0.1-3.0 mg/kg. The authors also found low normalized T-cell clonal expansion in some nonresponders.

Germline V CDR1 and CDR2: MNHNY, SVGAGI (reference sequence). The length of the CDR3 is 16 residues. Between the trimmed V and J ends, which lost 8 bases and 1 base, there was a span of 15 bases. Measured with immunoSEQ multiplex PCR; TCRdb has only the in-frame clones, and not every one. This sample has over 60,000 clones, with around 84% found just once. This chain joins TRBV6-6 and TRBJ2-6; D is unclear. The receptor's source is an adult with an advanced solid tumor such as melanoma, head and neck, liver or kidney cancer. This specimen consisted of CD4+ or CD8+ T cells sorted from blood, obtained in a trial of the OX40 agonist ivuxolimab. CDR3 DNA sequence: TGTGCCAGCTCCCCCGTACCCGGGTCTGGGGCCAACGTCCTGACTTTC. Protein: CASSPVPGSGANVLTF.